What follows are 17 T cell receptor beta chains derived from one specimen sequenced in a study of beta chain features in type 1 diabetes. Isolated RNA was reverse transcribed in full, so expressed TCRB transcripts were sequenced. TCRdb keeps only in-frame clones here, not all; method: immunoSEQ multiplex PCR. The repertoire holds 200,000 to 250,000 clones, with under 13% as singletons. Sequencing was done on a sample of central memory CD4+ T cells from blood. All receptors come from a young man in good health.

The chain carries TRBV7-6 and TRBJ2-7, with a tentative D call TRBD2 (6 bases). The ends were cut back, 3 bases at V and 1 base at J, with 10 bases in the middle. The CDR3 runs to 14 residues. Germline V gene sequence: CDR1 SGHVS, CDR2 FNYEAQ. Here the CDR3 reads CASSFGAGSYEQYF. The CDR3 DNA reads TGTGCCAGCAGCTTCGGAGCGGGTTCCTACGAGCAGTACTTC.

The table lists this clone with a few counts. This chain links TRBV6-6 with TRBJ1-2, with a weak D call TRBD1 (5 bases). Per the germline V gene, CDR1 is MNHNY and CDR2 is SVGAGI (reference sequence). The CDR3 is 15 amino acids. V gave up 6 bases and J gave up 4 bases, with 18 bases separating them. In DNA form, the CDR3 reads TGTGCCAGCAGCCCATCCGAACAGGCCTCCTATGGCTACACCTTC. This codes for CASSPSEQASYGYTF.

In this sample, this clone turned up many times. CDR3 coding DNA: TGCGCCAGCAGCCAAGACCGCCAGGCTAGCGGATTCACAGATACGCAGTATTTT. This encodes CASSQDRQASGFTDTQYF. This chain joins TRBV4-1 and TRBJ2-3; the match to TRBD2 covers 7 bases. Germline CDR1 and CDR2: MGHRA and YSYEKL. V trimming: 0 bases; J trimming: 2 bases; junction bases outside the gene matches: 11. The CDR3 runs to 18 residues.

The gene calls are TRBV7-8 and TRBJ1-1, with D possibly matching TRBD1 (5 bases). The V gene's germline CDR1 is SGHVS and CDR2 FQNEAQ. Trimming took off 3 bases at V and 3 bases at J, with 11 bases between the two ends. The CDR3 is 14 residues long. The CDR3 reads CASSFARGYTEAFF. CDR3 sequence (DNA): TGTGCCAGCAGCTTCGCGAGGGGCTACACTGAAGCTTTCTTT.

V gene TRBV5-6 combines with J gene TRBJ1-4; unclear D gene. The CDR3 spans 14 residues. Looked up from germline, CDR1 is SGHDT and CDR2 is YYEEEE. The V end lost 4 bases, the J end lost 8 bases, and 15 bases lay between the germline ends. The CDR3 loop is CASSPVGEREKLFF. The CDR3 DNA is TGTGCCAGCAGCCCCGTTGGGGAGCGAGAAAAACTGTTTTTT.

The V gene is TRBV5-4, the J gene TRBJ2-7; TRBD2 matches at 11 bases. Germline loops: CDR1 SGHNT, CDR2 YYREEE (reference sequence). This CDR3 spans 15 amino acids. J lost 2 bases, V lost 4 bases, and 5 bases had no gene match. CDR3 in amino acids: CASSRGTSGPYEQYF. The CDR3 nucleotides are TGTGCCAGCAGCAGAGGGACTAGCGGCCCCTACGAGCAGTACTTC.

The table lists this clone with a few counts. The chain has TRBV5-4 and TRBJ2-1, with 14 nucleotides matching TRBD2. The germline CDR1 and CDR2 sequences are SGHNT and YYREEE (reference sequence). After removal of 0 bases from V and 1 base from J, the junction contained 6 bases not matched to a gene. There are 19 residues in the CDR3. CDR3 nucleotides: TGTGCCAGCAGCTTGGGGACTAGCGGGAGGACGCAATCCTACAATGAGCAGTTCTTC. It is translated as CASSLGTSGRTQSYNEQFF.

The chain has TRBV15 and TRBJ2-5; no firm D call. CDR3 length: 13 residues. Germline CDR1 LNHNV, CDR2 YYDKDF (reference sequence). V was clipped by 1 base and J by 1 base, with 4 bases between them. The CDR3 sequence: CATSRAAQETQYF. As DNA, the CDR3 is TGTGCCACCAGCAGAGCTGCCCAAGAGACCCAGTACTTC.

This clone was counted ten times or more. The rearrangement links TRBV7-2 to TRBJ2-2; possibly TRBD2 for D (6 bases). Germline-derived CDR1 and CDR2 are SGHTA and FQGNSA. This CDR3 has 13 residues. V was shortened by 6 bases and J by 2 bases, with 7 bases between the two germline ends. This chain's CDR3 is CASSSGNTGELFF. The CDR3 nucleotides read TGTGCCAGCAGTAGCGGTAACACCGGGGAGCTGTTTTTT.

This chain joins TRBV5-6 and TRBJ2-5, with D unresolved. This CDR3 is built from 14 residues. The V end lost 1 base, the J end lost 0 bases, and 7 bases lay between the germline ends. From germline, CDR1 is SGHDT and CDR2 YYEEEE. The CDR3 DNA sequence: TGTGCCAGCAGCTTGCCGATCTACCAAGAGACCCAGTACTTC. It translates to CASSLPIYQETQYF.

The chain employs TRBV30 and TRBJ2-7; D might be TRBD1 (6 bases). CDR3 length equals 15 residues. V was cut by 1 base and J by 1 base, with 14 bases left in between. Germline loops: CDR1 GTSNPN, CDR2 SVGIG (reference sequence). CDR3 amino acids: CAWSALGAGSYEQYF. The CDR3 DNA is TGTGCCTGGAGTGCCCTGGGGGCAGGGTCCTACGAGCAGTACTTC.

This clone was recorded a few times. This chain joins TRBV7-2 and TRBJ2-1; 10 bases line up with TRBD2. Germline V gives CDR1 SGHTA, CDR2 FQGNSA. Trimming removed 6 bases from V and 1 base from J; junction bases left unmatched: 6. CDR3 length: 16 amino acids. As DNA, the CDR3 is TGTGCCAGCAGAGCAAGCGGGAGGGGATCCTACAATGAGCAGTTCTTC. It encodes CASRASGRGSYNEQFF.

The table lists this clone with a few counts. The CDR3 sequence: CAWSVGQGSGYTF. CDR3 in DNA: TGTGCCTGGAGTGTAGGGCAGGGCAGTGGCTACACCTTC. The chain couples TRBV30 to TRBJ1-2; possibly TRBD1 for D (5 bases). V dropped 0 bases and J dropped 7 bases, with 12 bases sitting between them. Germline CDR1 GTSNPN, CDR2 SVGIG (reference sequence). The CDR3 covers 13 residues.

This clone has more than one count but fewer than ten. The chain carries TRBV7-3 and TRBJ2-1; D possibly corresponds to TRBD2 (6 bases). Germline V gives CDR1 SGHTA, CDR2 FQGTGA. The CDR3 consists of 16 residues. The V end was cut by 2 bases, the J end by 0 bases, with 11 bases between. The CDR3 here is CASSLSLASSYNEQFF. CDR3 nucleotide sequence: TGTGCCAGCAGCTTATCACTAGCCAGCTCCTACAATGAGCAGTTCTTC. The whole variable domain, remainder taken from reference TRBV7-3 and TRBJ2-1, is GAGVSQTPSNKVTEKGKYVELRCDPISGHTALYWYRQSLGQGPEFLIYFQGTGAADDSGLPNDRFFAVRPEGSVSTLKIQRTERGDSAVYLCASSLSLASSYNEQFFGPGTRLTVL.

The rearrangement uses TRBV14 and TRBJ1-2; D is possibly TRBD1 (5 bases). With 4 bases removed from V and 5 bases from J, the gap between germline ends came to 14 bases. The CDR3 runs 14 residues. Germline CDR1 and CDR2: SGHDN and FVKESK. The CDR3 protein is CASSPTRGEYGYTF. The CDR3 DNA reads as TGTGCCAGCAGCCCCACTCGGGGCGAGTATGGCTACACCTTC.

This clone has just a few counts. The chain uses TRBV5-4 and TRBJ2-4; the D is unclear. This CDR3 is built from 13 residues. CDR1 is SGHNT, CDR2 YYREEE, per germline (reference sequence). The V gene lost 0 bases and the J gene lost 8 bases, with 9 bases spanning the gap. Here the CDR3 DNA reads TGTGCCAGCAGCTTGGAATGGCAGGACATTCAGTACTTC. Protein: CASSLEWQDIQYF.

The J gene is TRBJ2-2, the V gene TRBV5-4; TRBD1 matches 7 bases. The CDR3 runs 14 residues. The V gene's germline CDR1 is SGHNT and CDR2 YYREEE (reference sequence). Trimming removed 0 bases from V and 6 bases from J; junction bases left unmatched: 2. CDR3 amino acids: CASSLGQGAGELFF. In DNA, the CDR3 is TGTGCCAGCAGCTTGGGACAGGGTGCCGGGGAGCTGTTTTTT.